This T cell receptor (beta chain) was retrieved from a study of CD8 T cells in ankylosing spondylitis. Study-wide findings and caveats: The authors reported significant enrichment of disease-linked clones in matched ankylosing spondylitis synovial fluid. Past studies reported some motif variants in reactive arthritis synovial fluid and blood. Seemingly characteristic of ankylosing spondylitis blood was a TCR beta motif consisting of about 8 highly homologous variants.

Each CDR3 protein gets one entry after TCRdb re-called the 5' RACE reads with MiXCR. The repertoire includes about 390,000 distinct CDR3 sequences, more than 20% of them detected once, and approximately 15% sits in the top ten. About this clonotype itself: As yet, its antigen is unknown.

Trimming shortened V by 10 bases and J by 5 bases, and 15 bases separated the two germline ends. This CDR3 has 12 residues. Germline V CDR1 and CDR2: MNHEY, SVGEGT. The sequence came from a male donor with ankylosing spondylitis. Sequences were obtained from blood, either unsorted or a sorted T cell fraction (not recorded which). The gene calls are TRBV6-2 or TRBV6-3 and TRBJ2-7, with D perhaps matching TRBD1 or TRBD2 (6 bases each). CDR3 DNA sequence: TGTGCCACCGTGGACGGGGGCCACGAGCAGTACTTC. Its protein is CATVDGGHEQYF.